This TCR beta chain emerged from a study of cytomegalovirus exposure and HLA in healthy donors. The study, taken as a whole, reports: The likely origin of a cluster of highly shared sequence variants was a sequencing artifact. A later analysis reportedly found fewer N-insertions in an Asian-associated ancestry cluster than the approximately 700-donor mean. Highest at DRB1 and lowest at HLA-C, TCR association rates differed among HLA loci in a later analysis. TCR beta V segments were, for the most part, productive about 87% or about 30% of the time in an earlier analysis.

PCR involved 60 Vbeta and 13 Jbeta primers. Data came from immunoSEQ multiplex PCR; TCRdb stores just in-frame clones and leaves some out. The table lists roughly 150,000 clones, less than 10% of them singletons, with approximately 1.7% in the top ten. About this clone itself: The antigen remains unidentified.

Germline V gives CDR1 MDHEN, CDR2 SYDVKM. This CDR3 has 13 residues. The material sequenced was PBMCs. This receptor was identified in a man aged 45 to 65 in good health and CMV-seronegative. This chain connects TRBV28 to TRBJ2-5; possible D gene TRBD1, 6 bases. The J call could be wrong; TRBJ2-7 is a better fit for the DNA end. The CDR3 reads CASRAQGSYEQYF. Here the CDR3 DNA reads TGTGCCAGCAGGGCACAGGGTTCCTACGAGCAGTACTTC.